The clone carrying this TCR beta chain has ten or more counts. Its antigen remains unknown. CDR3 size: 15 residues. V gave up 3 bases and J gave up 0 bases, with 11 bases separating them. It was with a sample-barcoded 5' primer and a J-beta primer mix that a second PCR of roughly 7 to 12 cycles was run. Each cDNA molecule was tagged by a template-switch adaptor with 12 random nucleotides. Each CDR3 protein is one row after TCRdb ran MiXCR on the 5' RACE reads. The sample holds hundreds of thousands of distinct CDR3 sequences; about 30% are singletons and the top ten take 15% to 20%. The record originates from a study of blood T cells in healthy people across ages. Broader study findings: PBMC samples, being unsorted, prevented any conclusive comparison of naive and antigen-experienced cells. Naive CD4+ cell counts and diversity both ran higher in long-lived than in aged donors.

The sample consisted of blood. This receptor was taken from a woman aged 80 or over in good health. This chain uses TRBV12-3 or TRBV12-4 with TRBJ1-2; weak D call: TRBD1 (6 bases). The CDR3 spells CASSFNREANYGYTF. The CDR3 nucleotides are TGTGCCAGCAGTTTTAACAGGGAAGCTAACTATGGCTACACCTTC.